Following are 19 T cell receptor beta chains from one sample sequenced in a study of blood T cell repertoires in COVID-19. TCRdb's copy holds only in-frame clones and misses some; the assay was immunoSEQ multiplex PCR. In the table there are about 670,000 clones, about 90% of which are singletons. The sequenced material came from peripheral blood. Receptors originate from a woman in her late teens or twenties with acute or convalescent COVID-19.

In DNA form, the CDR3 reads TGTGCCAGCAGTTCTCGCGCCGGACAGGGATATGGACAGCCCCAGCATTTT. It translates to CASSSRAGQGYGQPQHF. This sequence joins TRBV6-2 or TRBV6-3 and TRBJ1-5; 8 bases are a match to TRBD1. This CDR3 contains 17 residues. Germline lookup yields CDR1 MNHEY and CDR2 SVGEGT. Losses at the gene ends were 4 bases for V and 7 bases for J; bases not matched to a gene: 15.

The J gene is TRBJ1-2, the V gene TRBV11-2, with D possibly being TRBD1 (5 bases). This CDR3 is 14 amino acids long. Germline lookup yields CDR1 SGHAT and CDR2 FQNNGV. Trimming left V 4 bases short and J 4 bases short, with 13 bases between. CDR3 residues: CASSSTTELYGYTF. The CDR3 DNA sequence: TGTGCCAGCAGCTCGACGACAGAGCTCTATGGCTACACCTTC.

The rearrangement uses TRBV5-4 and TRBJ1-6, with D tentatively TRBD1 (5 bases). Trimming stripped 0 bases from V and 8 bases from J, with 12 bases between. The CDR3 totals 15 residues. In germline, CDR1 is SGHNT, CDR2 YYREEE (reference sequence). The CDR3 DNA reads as TGTGCCAGCAGCTTGGGACGGGGGATTGATTCACCCCTCCACTTT. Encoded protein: CASSLGRGIDSPLHF.

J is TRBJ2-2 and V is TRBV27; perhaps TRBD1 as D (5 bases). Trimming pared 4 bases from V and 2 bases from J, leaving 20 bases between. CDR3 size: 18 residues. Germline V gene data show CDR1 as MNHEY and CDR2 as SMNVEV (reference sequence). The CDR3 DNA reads TGTGCCAGCAGTTCCATCTTCCACAAGACAGACAACACCGGGGAGCTGTTTTTT. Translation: CASSSIFHKTDNTGELFF.

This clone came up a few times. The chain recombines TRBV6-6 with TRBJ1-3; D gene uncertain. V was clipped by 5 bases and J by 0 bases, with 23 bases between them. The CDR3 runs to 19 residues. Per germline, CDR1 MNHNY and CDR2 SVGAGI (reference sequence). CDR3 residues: CASSPVHPQDRRSGNTIYF. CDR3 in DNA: TGTGCCAGCAGTCCCGTTCACCCCCAGGATAGGCGCTCTGGAAACACCATATATTTT.

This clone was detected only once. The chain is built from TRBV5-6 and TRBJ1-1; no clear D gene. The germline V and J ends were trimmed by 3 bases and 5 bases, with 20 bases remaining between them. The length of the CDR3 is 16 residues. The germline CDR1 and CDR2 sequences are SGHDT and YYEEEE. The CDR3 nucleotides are TGTGCCAGCAGCTCGCCGGCCCGTACGACGGGAACTGAAGCTTTCTTT. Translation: CASSSPARTTGTEAFF.

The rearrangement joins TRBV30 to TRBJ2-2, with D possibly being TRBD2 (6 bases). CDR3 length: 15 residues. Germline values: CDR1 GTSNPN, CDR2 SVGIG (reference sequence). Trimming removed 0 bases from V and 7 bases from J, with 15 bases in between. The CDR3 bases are TGTGCCTGGAGTGTATATGGGGGGAGTGGCGGGGAGCTGTTTTTT. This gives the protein CAWSVYGGSGGELFF.

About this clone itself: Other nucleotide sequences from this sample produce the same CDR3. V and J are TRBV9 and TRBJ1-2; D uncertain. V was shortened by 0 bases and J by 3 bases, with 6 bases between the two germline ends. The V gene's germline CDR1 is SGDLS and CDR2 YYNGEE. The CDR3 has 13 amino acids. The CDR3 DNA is TGTGCCAGCAGCGTAGGCGGCGACTATGGCTACACCTTC. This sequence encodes CASSVGGDYGYTF.

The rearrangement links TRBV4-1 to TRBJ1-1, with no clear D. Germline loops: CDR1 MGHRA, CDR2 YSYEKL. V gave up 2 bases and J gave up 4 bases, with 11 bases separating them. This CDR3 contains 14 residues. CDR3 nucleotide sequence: TGCGCCAGCAGCCAACCAACACGGGGCACTGAAGCTTTCTTT. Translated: CASSQPTRGTEAFF.

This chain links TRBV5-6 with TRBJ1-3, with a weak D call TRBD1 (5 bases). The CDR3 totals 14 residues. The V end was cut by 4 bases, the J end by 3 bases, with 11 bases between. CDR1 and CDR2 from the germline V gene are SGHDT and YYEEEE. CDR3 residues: CASSTGAVGNTIYF. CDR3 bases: TGTGCCAGCAGCACTGGGGCAGTTGGAAACACCATATATTTT.

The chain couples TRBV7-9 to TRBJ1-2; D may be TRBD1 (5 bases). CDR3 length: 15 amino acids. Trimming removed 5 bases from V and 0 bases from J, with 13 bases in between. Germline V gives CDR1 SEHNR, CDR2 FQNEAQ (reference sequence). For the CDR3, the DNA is TGTGCCAGCAGCCAGTACACAGGAGCTAACTATGGCTACACCTTC. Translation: CASSQYTGANYGYTF.

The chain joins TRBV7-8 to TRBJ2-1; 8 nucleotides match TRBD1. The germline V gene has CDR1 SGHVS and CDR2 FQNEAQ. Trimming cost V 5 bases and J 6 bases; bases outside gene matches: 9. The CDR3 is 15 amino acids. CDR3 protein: CASSRSRDRSNEQFF. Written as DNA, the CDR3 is TGTGCCAGCAGCCGATCCCGGGACAGGAGCAATGAGCAGTTCTTC.

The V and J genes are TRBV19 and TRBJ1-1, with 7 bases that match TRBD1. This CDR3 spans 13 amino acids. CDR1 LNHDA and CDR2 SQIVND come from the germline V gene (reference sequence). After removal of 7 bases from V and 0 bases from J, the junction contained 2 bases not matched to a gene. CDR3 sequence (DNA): TGTGCCAGTATTGGGACAGTGAACACTGAAGCTTTCTTT. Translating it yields CASIGTVNTEAFF.

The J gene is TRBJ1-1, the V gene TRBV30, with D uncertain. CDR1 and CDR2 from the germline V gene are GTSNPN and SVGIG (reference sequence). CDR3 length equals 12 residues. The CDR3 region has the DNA TGTGTCGCTTCTTCAGGATTCACTGAAGCTTTCTTT. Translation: CVASSGFTEAFF. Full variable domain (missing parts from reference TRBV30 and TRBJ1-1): SQTIHQWPATLVQPVGSPLSLECTVEGTSNPNLYWYRQAAGRGLQLLFYSVGIGQISSEVPQNLSASRPQDRQFILSSKKLLLSDSGFYLCVASSGFTEAFFGQGTRLTVV.

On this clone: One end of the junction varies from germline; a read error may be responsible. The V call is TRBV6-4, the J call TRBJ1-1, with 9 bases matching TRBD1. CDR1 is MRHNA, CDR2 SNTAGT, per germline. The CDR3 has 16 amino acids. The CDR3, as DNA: TGTGCCAGCAGGGACTTGACAGGGGGACCGAACACTGAAGCTTTCTTT. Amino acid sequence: CASRDLTGGPNTEAFF.

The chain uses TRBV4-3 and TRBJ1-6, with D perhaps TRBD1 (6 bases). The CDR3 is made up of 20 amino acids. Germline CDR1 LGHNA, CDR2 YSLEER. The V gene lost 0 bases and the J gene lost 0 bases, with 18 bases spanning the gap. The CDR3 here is CASSQDPYRAPSSYNSPLHF. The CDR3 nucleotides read TGCGCCAGCAGCCAAGATCCTTACAGGGCCCCAAGCTCCTATAATTCACCCCTCCACTTT.

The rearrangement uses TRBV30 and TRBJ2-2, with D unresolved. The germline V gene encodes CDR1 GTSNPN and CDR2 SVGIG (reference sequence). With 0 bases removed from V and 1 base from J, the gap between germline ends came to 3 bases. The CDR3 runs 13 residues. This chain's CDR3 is CAWSVRNTGELFF. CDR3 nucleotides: TGTGCCTGGAGTGTGCGGAACACCGGGGAGCTGTTTTTT.

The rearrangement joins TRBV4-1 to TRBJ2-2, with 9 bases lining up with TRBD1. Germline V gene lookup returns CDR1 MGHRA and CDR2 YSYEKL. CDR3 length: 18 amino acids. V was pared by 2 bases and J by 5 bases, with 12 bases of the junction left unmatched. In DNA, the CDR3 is TGCGCCAGCAGCCAATGGGACAGGGTAGTTTGGCGAACCGGGGAGCTGTTTTTT. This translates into CASSQWDRVVWRTGELFF.

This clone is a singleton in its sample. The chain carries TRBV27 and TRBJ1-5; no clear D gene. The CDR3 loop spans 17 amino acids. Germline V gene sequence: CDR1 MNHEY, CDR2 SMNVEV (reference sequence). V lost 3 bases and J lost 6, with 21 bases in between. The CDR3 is CASSFRPGPQGGQPQHF. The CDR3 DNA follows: TGTGCCAGCAGTTTCCGACCCGGGCCTCAAGGAGGTCAGCCCCAGCATTTT.